This T cell receptor (beta chain) was sequenced during a study of T cells in Graves' hyperthyroidism and ophthalmopathy (dated by TCRdb to between 2018 and 2021). About the full investigation: Peripheral blood samples were taken at the time of initial diagnosis, prior to any treatment. A discovery cohort of roughly 100 patients, 43 with Graves' ophthalmopathy and about 60 with stable Graves' hyperthyroidism, was used to find distinguishing TCR V-J signatures. An independent validation cohort of under 20 hyperthyroidism patients and 17 patients who later progressed to ophthalmopathy tested prospective prediction of ophthalmopathy. The 100 discovery patients were randomly split 7:3 into training and test sets. The study also compared thyroid tissue and blood T-cell repertoires from more than 5 Graves' hyperthyroidism patients. Following sampling, methimazole starting at 30 mg daily was given to hyperthyroidism patients, and high-dose intravenous methylprednisolone was given to ophthalmopathy patients. The paper reports TCR Vbeta CDR3 sequencing of some 140 peripheral blood samples: fewer than 50 ophthalmopathy, about 75 hyperthyroidism and roughly 17 progressor patients. Here is what the overall study found, with its caveats: In cross-validation, a model built on a 13 V-J signature told ophthalmopathy apart from stable hyperthyroidism with less than 90% sensitivity and 81% to 82% specificity, and in testing the same model reached 80%/75%. Sample size was not statistically predetermined, and investigators were not blinded to group allocation. In validation, the model predicted progression to ophthalmopathy with 55% to 71% sensitivity and 72% to 75% specificity, a median of about 6 months before onset. Most expanded thyroid clonotypes (frequency above 0.001) were also found in blood, which suggests that blood repertoires may mirror thyroid immune responses.

On this clonotype: This clone's antigen is unknown. No base-level quality is on record; no much larger clone is a single base apart.

Ophthalmopathy patients had moderately to severely active disease, with a Clinical Activity Score of 3 or more, a NOSPECS grade of 4 or more, and a disease duration of less than 3 months. Any patient with an uncontrolled infection, another autoimmune disease, pregnancy or lactation was excluded. Diagnoses relied on clinical symptoms, serum thyroxine and TRAb, thyroid ultrasound and orbital computed tomography. PBMCs were isolated from 8 to 10 ml of fresh peripheral blood by Ficoll-Paque density gradient centrifugation. Total RNA was extracted using Trizol reagent, and RNA quality was assessed on an Agilent 2100 Bioanalyzer. CDR1 and CDR2, per the germline V gene (reference sequence), are DFQATT and SNEGSKA. The CDR3 spans 14 residues, from the cysteine through the phenylalanine. Left in the record is the CDR3 DNA by itself, 42 bases read in frame from the first base. Between the V and J ends, shortened by 0 bases and 8 bases respectively, the junction contains 14 bases.

The TCR beta CDR3 regions were amplified from the RNA transcripts. The TCR CDR3 was subjected to a first round of RT-PCR using the HTBI primer set and the Qiagen OneStep RT-PCR kit. The libraries were constructed in a second round of multiplex PCR and then size-selected and purified. Paired-end sequencing of the libraries was performed with 100 bp reads on an Illumina HiSeq2000. The source study handled its data this way. SOAPnuke was used to process the raw data, with reads discarded if the reads contained adapters or uncalled bases, had a mean Phred below 15, or lacked an exact constant-primer or identifier match. COPE v1.2.5 was used to merge the high-quality paired reads, and each unique nucleotide sequence was defined as a clonotype. MiTCR v1.1 was used to align clonotypes to the IMGT TRBV, TRBD and TRBJ reference segments. The analysis was restricted to V-J combinations with a frequency above 0.0001, which together covered approximately 99% of the repertoires. The TCS score was defined as F50 (clonal expansion) divided by E x V (chaos), with BLOSUM62-based TCRdist calculated between CDR3 peptides within each V-J. Welch's t-statistics and random forest reduced 450 to 600 V-J features to 10 to 15, which were used in a naive Bayes classifier (R e1071). TCRdb trimmed public reads at Q25 via fastp, called clones via MiXCR and kept in-frame beta chains. Here each entry gathers all rows of one CDR3 protein and keeps the most common genes and DNA. The V and J calls shown here were made by TCRdb, not taken from the authors' results. This sample comprises around 290,000 distinct CDR3 sequences, approximately 17% of them detected only once. Together, the top ten hold approximately 57% of the sample.

Material: blood. The receptor was isolated from a woman aged 55-69 years with Graves' ophthalmopathy. The chain is encoded by TRBV20-1 joined to TRBJ2-1, with TRBD2 perhaps the D gene, on 6 matching bases. The CDR3 loop reads CSARDSGEYDEQFF. The bases read TGCAGTGCTAGAGATTCGGGAGAGTACGATGAGCAGTTCTTC.